This T cell receptor (beta chain) is from a study of monozygotic twins with inflammatory bowel disease. Findings of the study overall: Compared with healthy co-twins, IBD patients showed reduced TCRbeta repertoire diversity by inverse Simpson. Discrimination among different T cell subtypes was not achievable.

It was approximately 3,700 ng of total RNA that each TCR library used. UMIs bearing a 6-nucleotide sample barcode were added through template switching. TCRdb processed the 5' RACE reads again and assigns one entry to each CDR3 protein, with no DNA. Its clone listing holds 110,000 to 150,000 distinct CDR3 sequences. Concerning this clonotype: Antigen unknown.

Germline values: CDR1 LNHNV, CDR2 YYDKDF (reference sequence). CDR3 size: 17 residues. Source material: blood. The chain is built from TRBV15 and TRBJ2-7. This receptor was taken from a human donor with ulcerative colitis or Crohn's disease, or a healthy co-twin of an affected twin (not recorded which). The CDR3 is CATSRDLRVQSSWEQYF.